Listed here is a single TCR beta chain. What it binds is not known. A CD45RA+ naive subset and a CD45RA-negative memory subset were split from CD4+ cells. The material for each subset, its genomic DNA, was split evenly across several immunoSEQ plates. The repertoire was sequenced with immunoSEQ multiplex PCR; TCRdb's copy has only in-frame clones and lacks some. The sample has 800,000 to 1,200,000 clones, around 82% seen once. The data derive from a study of shared clonotypes between healthy human individuals. Study background: CD4 naive cells filled three plates per donor, CD4 memory three, CD8 naive two and CD8 memory one.

The CDR3 is 11 amino acids. V was pared by 6 bases and J by 8 bases, with 10 bases between. CDR1 is MDHEN, CDR2 SYDVKM, per germline. Study-level results: Clonotype sharing levels among donors were expected to vary with sequencing depth.

What was sequenced was memory CD4+ T cells from PBMCs. Subset of the sample: CD45RA-negative fraction. The receptor was derived from a man younger than 35 in good health. Some clones in this sample may be carry-over from other donors' samples. This chain connects TRBV28 to TRBJ1-2; D unclear. CDR3 sequence reads: CASSYPGGYTF. DNA of the CDR3: TGTGCCAGCAGCTACCCAGGAGGCTACACCTTC.